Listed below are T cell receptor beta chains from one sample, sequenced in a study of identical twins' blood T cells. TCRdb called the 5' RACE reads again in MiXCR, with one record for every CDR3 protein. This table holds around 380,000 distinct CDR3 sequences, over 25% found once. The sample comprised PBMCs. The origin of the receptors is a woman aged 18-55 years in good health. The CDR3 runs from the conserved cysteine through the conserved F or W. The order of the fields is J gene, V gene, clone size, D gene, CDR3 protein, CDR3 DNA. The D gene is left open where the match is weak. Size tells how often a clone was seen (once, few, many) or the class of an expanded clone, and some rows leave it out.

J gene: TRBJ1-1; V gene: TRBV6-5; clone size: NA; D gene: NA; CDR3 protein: CASSAYTEAFF; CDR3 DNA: TGTGCCAGCAGTGCTTACACTGAAGCTTTCTTT
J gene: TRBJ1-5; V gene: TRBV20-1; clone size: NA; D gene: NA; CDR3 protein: CSARDLGNNQPQHF; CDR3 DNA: TGCAGTGCTAGAGATCTAGGGAACAATCAGCCCCAGCATTTT
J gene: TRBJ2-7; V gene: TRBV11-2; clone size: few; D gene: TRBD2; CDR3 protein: CASSQITGGNIPGF; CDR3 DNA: TGTGCCAGCAGCCAGATCACGGGAGGAAACATTCCTGGCTTC
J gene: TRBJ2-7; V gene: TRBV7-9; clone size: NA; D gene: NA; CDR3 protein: CASSLHGVTEQYF; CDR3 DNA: TGTGCCAGCAGCTTACACGGGGTAACCGAGCAGTACTTC
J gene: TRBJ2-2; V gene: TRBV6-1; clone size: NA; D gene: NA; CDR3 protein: CASSEGRLSNTGELFF; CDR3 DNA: TGTGCCAGCAGTGAAGGCAGACTTTCGAACACCGGGGAGCTGTTTTTT
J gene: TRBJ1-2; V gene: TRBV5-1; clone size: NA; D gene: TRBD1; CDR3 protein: CASSLETGTANYGHTF; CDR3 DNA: TGCGCCAGCAGCTTGGAAACCGGGACAGCTAACTATGGCCACACCTTC
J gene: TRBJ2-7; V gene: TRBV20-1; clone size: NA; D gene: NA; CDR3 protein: CSALWGYEQYF; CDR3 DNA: TGCAGTGCCCTCTGGGGCTACGAGCAGTACTTC
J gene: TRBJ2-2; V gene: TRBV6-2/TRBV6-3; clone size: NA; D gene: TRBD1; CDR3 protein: CASISGGNTGELFF; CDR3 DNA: TGTGCCAGCATTTCAGGGGGGAACACCGGGGAGCTGTTTTTT
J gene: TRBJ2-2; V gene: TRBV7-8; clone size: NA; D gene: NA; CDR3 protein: CASSPRNLLTGELFF; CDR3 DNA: TGTGCCAGCAGCCCCCGGAACCTCCTTACCGGGGAGCTGTTTTTT
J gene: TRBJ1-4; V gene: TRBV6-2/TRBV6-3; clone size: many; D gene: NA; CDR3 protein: CASSLDGFNEKLFF; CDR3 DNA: TGTGCCAGCAGCCTCGACGGATTCAATGAAAAACTGTTTTTT
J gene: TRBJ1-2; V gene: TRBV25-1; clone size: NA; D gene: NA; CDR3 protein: CASSLTERHGYTF; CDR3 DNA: TGTGCCAGCAGTCTAACGGAGAGACATGGCTACACCTTC
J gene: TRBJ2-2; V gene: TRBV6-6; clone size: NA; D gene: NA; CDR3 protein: CASLDTNTGELFF; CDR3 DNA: TGTGCCAGCCTGGACACCAACACCGGGGAGCTGTTTTTT
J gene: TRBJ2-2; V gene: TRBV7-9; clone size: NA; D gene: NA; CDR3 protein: CASSPRGINTGELFF; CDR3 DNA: TGTGCCAGCAGCCCGAGGGGGATTAACACCGGGGAGCTGTTTTTT
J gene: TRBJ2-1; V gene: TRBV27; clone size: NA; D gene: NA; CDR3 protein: CASSFGVPSYNEQFF; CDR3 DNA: TGTGCCAGCAGTTTTGGGGTACCCTCCTACAATGAGCAGTTCTTC